A selection of T cell receptor beta chains follows, all from one sample in a study of technical replicates of blood from a few donors. Data came from immunoSEQ multiplex PCR; TCRdb stores just in-frame clones and leaves some out. The table shows around 73,000 clones, with roughly 90% occurring only once. Sequenced input: PBMCs. These receptors all come from a human donor in good health. Some clones in this sample may be carry-over from other donors' samples. The CDR3 runs from the conserved cysteine through the conserved F or W. A D gene is named only where the DNA matches it firmly. Rows give clone size only sometimes, using once, few, many, or a class for an expanded clone.

D: TRBD1; J: TRBJ1-3; V: TRBV7-2; size: NA; length: 16; DNA: TGTGCCAGCAGCTCTCAGGGGGTTTTCTCTGGAAACACCATATATTTT; CDR3: CASSSQGVFSGNTIYF
D: NA; J: TRBJ1-5; V: TRBV5-1; size: NA; length: 15; DNA: TGCGCCAGCAGCTTGGAGGGGAATAGCAATCAGCCCCAGCATTTT; CDR3: CASSLEGNSNQPQHF
D: NA; J: TRBJ2-2; V: TRBV7-6; size: NA; length: 14; DNA: TGTGCCAGCAGCTTAGACAGGGTCACCGGGGAGCTGTTTTTT; CDR3: CASSLDRVTGELFF
D: TRBD1; J: TRBJ2-7; V: TRBV6-6; size: NA; length: 15; DNA: TGTGCCAGCAGTTGGCCGGGACAGGGCTCGGACGAGCAGTACTTC; CDR3: CASSWPGQGSDEQYF
D: NA; J: TRBJ1-1; V: TRBV29-1; size: NA; length: 14; DNA: TGCAGCGTTGAAGATCCACAGGAGGGCACTGAAGCTTTCTTT; CDR3: CSVEDPQEGTEAFF
D: NA; J: TRBJ2-3; V: TRBV11-2; size: NA; length: 14; DNA: TGTGCCAGCAGCTCCCGTTATCTCACAGATACGCAGTATTTT; CDR3: CASSSRYLTDTQYF
D: NA; J: TRBJ1-2; V: TRBV6-6; size: NA; length: 15; DNA: TGTGCCAGCAGTTATCAGGACAGAGCTAACTATGGCTACACCTTC; CDR3: CASSYQDRANYGYTF
D: TRBD1; J: TRBJ1-2; V: TRBV10-3; size: NA; length: 14; DNA: TGTGCCATTAGTCCGGGACAGGGGAGTTGGGGCTACACCTTC; CDR3: CAISPGQGSWGYTF
D: NA; J: TRBJ2-5; V: TRBV2; size: NA; length: 15; DNA: TGTGCCAGCAGTGAAGTGGGGGGGCAGCAAGAGACCCAGTACTTC; CDR3: CASSEVGGQQETQYF
D: NA; J: TRBJ1-5; V: TRBV30; size: NA; length: 15; DNA: TGTGCCTGGAGTGTAAGGGGCCAGAGCAATCAGCCCCAGCATTTT; CDR3: CAWSVRGQSNQPQHF
D: NA; J: TRBJ1-1; V: TRBV15; size: NA; length: 16; DNA: TGTGCCACCAGCAGAGGGTCGGGAAGGGAGAACACTGAAGCTTTCTTT; CDR3: CATSRGSGRENTEAFF
D: NA; J: TRBJ2-7; V: TRBV1; size: NA; length: 18; DNA: TGCACCAGCAGCCAAGATCTTCCGCGGGGGGCTAGCTCCTACGAGCAGTACTTC; CDR3: CTSSQDLPRGASSYEQYF
D: NA; J: TRBJ1-2; V: TRBV4-2; size: NA; length: 14; DNA: TGTGCCAGCAGCCAAGAACCCGGGAACTATGGCTACACCTTC; CDR3: CASSQEPGNYGYTF
D: NA; J: TRBJ1-5; V: TRBV5-6; size: NA; length: 14; DNA: TGTGCCAGCAGCTTGGGCAGAAGCAATCAGCCCCAGCATTTT; CDR3: CASSLGRSNQPQHF
D: TRBD1; J: TRBJ1-2; V: TRBV7-3; size: NA; length: 15; DNA: TGTGCCAGCAGTAACCCGGACAGGGGCGACTATGGCTACACCTTC; CDR3: CASSNPDRGDYGYTF
D: NA; J: TRBJ2-3; V: TRBV12-5; size: NA; length: 11; DNA: TGTGCTAGTGGTTTTAGTAATACGCAGTATTTT; CDR3: CASGFSNTQYF
D: NA; J: TRBJ1-4; V: TRBV19; size: NA; length: 18; DNA: TGTGCCAGTAGTATCATATCGGGACACCTTGCAACTAATGAAAAACTGTTTTTT; CDR3: CASSIISGHLATNEKLFF
D: NA; J: TRBJ1-6; V: TRBV4-3; size: once; length: 14; DNA: TGCGCCAGCAGCCAACGGACGCAGGGATCACCCCTCCACTTT; CDR3: CASSQRTQGSPLHF